One T cell receptor (beta chain) is described in this entry. Antigen: not known. The sample is drawn from a study of OX40 agonist ivuxolimab in advanced cancers. Study context: Among those enrolled, mean age was around 60 years (range about 23 to 79) and over 70% were male.

Assay: immunoSEQ multiplex PCR; the TCRdb copy retains only in-frame clones and omits some. The data show 100,000 to 150,000 clones, around 93% seen once. Study-wide points: Expanded clones tended on average to be more numerous among CD8+ T cells than CD4+. Dosing at 0.1 to 3.0 mg/kg was accompanied by clonal expansion of CD4+ and CD8+ blood T cells by week 6.

Blood sampling was done at baseline, cycle 4 day 1, and cycle 7 day 1. Germline V gene lookup returns CDR1 MRHNA and CDR2 SNTAGT. V gave up 6 bases and J gave up 0 bases, with 23 bases separating them. The CDR3 is 18 amino acids. The source of this sequence is an adult with an advanced solid tumor such as melanoma, head and neck, liver or kidney cancer. The rearrangement links TRBV6-4 to TRBJ1-1; possible D gene TRBD1, 5 bases. Sequenced here: CD4+ or CD8+ T cells sorted from blood, sampled in a trial of the OX40 agonist ivuxolimab. This CDR3 reads CASSHGKGILPMNTEAFF. Here the CDR3 DNA reads TGTGCCAGCAGCCACGGGAAGGGGATCCTACCGATGAACACTGAAGCTTTCTTT.